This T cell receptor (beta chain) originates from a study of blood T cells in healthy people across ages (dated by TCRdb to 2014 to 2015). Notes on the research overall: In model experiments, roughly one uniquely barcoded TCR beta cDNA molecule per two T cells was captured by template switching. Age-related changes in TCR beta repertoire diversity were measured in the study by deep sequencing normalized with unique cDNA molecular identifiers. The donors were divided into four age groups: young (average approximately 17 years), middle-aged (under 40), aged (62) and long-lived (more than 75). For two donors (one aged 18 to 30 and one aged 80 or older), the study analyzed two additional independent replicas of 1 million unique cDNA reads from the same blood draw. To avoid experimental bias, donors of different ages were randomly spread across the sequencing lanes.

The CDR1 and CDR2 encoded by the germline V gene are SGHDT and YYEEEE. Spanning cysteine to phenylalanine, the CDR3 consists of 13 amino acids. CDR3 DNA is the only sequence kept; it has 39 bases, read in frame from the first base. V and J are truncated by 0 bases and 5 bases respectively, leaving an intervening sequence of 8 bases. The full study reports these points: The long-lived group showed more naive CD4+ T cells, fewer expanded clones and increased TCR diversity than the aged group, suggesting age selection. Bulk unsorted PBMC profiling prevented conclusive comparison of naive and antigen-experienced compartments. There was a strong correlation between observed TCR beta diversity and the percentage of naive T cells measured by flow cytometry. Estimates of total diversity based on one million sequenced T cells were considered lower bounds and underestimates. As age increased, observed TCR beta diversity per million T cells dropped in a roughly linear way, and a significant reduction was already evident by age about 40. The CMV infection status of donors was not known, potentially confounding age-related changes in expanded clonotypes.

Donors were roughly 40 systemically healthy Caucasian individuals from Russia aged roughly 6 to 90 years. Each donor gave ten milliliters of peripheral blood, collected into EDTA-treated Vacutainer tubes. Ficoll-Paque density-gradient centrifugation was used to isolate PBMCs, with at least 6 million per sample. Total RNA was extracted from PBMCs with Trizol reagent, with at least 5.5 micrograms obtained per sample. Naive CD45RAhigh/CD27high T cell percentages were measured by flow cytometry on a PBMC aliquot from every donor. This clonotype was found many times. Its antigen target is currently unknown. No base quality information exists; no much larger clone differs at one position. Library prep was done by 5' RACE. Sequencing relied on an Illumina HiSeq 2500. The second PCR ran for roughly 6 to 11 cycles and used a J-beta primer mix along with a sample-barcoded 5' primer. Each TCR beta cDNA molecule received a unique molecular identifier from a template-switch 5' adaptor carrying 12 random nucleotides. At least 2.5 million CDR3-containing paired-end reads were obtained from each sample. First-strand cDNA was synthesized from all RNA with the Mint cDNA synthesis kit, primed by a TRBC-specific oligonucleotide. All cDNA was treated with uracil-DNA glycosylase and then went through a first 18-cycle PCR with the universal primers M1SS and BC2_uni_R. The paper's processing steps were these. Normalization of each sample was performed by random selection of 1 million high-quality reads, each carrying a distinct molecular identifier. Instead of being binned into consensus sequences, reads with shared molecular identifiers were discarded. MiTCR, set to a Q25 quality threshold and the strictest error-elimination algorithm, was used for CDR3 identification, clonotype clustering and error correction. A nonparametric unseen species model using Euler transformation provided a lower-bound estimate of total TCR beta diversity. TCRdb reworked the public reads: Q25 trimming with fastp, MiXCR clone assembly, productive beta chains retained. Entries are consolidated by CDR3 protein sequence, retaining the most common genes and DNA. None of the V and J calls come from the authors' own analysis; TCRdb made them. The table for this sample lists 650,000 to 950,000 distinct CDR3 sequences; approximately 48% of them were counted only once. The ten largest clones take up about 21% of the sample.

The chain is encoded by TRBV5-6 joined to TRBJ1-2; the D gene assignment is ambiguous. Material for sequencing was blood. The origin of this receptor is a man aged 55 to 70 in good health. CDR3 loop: CASSLDTDYGYTF. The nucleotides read TGTGCCAGCAGCTTGGATACGGATTATGGCTACACCTTC.